The T cell receptor beta chain described here comes from a study of CD8 T cells in ankylosing spondylitis. The study, taken as a whole, reports: One TCR beta motif, made up of about 8 highly homologous variants, appeared characteristic of ankylosing spondylitis blood.

This clonotype was seen a handful of times. No antigen is known for it. CDR1 and CDR2 (germline): SNHLY, FYNNEI. The V and J ends lost 2 bases and 8 bases respectively, with 13 bases between them. The CDR3 length is 14 residues. TCRdb fed the 5' RACE reads into MiXCR, producing one record per CDR3 protein. This sample has a few hundred thousand distinct CDR3 sequences, with more than 15% found just once. The specimen sequenced was blood, either unsorted or a sorted T cell fraction (not recorded which). This receptor was identified in a male donor with ankylosing spondylitis. This chain joins TRBV2 and TRBJ2-1; a possible D gene is TRBD2 (5 bases). CDR3 sequence reads: CASSEHYPGDEQFF. The CDR3 DNA sequence: TGTGCCAGCAGTGAACATTACCCCGGGGATGAGCAGTTCTTC. The entire variable domain, with the rest obtained from reference TRBV2 and TRBJ2-1, is as follows: EPEVTQTPSHQVTQMGQEVILRCVPISNHLYFYWYRQILGQKVEFLVSFYNNEISEKSEIFDDQFSVERPDGSNFTLKIRSTKLEDSAMYFCASSEHYPGDEQFFGPGTRLTVL.